The present T cell receptor (beta chain) was sequenced within a study of T-cell memory formation after mild COVID-19. Study-wide points: Most CD4+ clones that shrank were in CM and EM, while CD8+ ones turned up in EMRA.

In TCRdb, the 5' RACE reads were re-called with MiXCR into one record per CDR3 protein. The table records about 340,000 distinct CDR3 sequences, under 15% of them present only once. This clonotype was counted a few times. Its antigen is as yet unknown. Germline loops: CDR1 SEHNR, CDR2 FQNEAQ (reference sequence). There are 12 residues in the CDR3. Between the trimmed V and J ends, which lost 1 base and 13 bases, there was a span of 14 bases. The chain links TRBV7-9 to TRBJ2-7, with D perhaps matching TRBD1 (5 bases). The source of this sequence is a man aged 18 to 35 who had mild COVID-19 (a few samples of this study predate the infection). Cell type and time point are not known. Source material: PBMCs or a T cell subset sorted from them (not recorded which). The CDR3 bases are TGTGCCAGCAGCTTAGGTCCGGACACGAATTACTTC. This encodes CASSLGPDTNYF.